The 26 T cell receptor beta chains below were found in one sample sequenced in a study of T cells in Graves' hyperthyroidism and ophthalmopathy. TCR beta CDR3 sequences were amplified from RNA transcripts. The HTBI set primed first-round TCR CDR3 RT-PCR. MiXCR was run by TCRdb on the multiplex PCR reads, yielding one entry per CDR3 protein. The sample holds approximately 640,000 distinct CDR3 sequences; roughly 17% are singletons and the top ten take around a sixth. Material for sequencing was blood. These TCRs come from a man in his fifties with Graves' hyperthyroidism.

This chain links TRBV19 with TRBJ1-5, with unresolved D. Germline CDR1 is LNHDA and CDR2 is SQIVND (reference sequence). This CDR3 comprises 14 residues. Trimming left V 3 bases short and J 7 bases short, with 13 bases between. The CDR3 region is CASSIRGKVQPQHF. CDR3 coding DNA: TGTGCCAGTAGTATTAGAGGGAAGGTCCAGCCCCAGCATTTT.

In this sample, this clonotype turned up a few times. The chain has TRBV24-1 and TRBJ2-6; 8 nucleotides match TRBD1. Germline CDR1 KGHDR, CDR2 SFDVKD. This CDR3 has 15 residues. V was pared by 12 bases and J by 1 base, with 7 bases of the junction left unmatched. CDR3 bases: TGTGCCTCCTCAGGGGGCGTATCTGGGGCCAACGTCCTGACTTTC. Translation gives CASSGGVSGANVLTF.

A word on this clonotype: It may be a read error: a sequence one base away is much more abundant. The chain recombines TRBV28 with TRBJ1-3; D remains ambiguous. V lost 5 bases, J lost 0 bases, and 14 bases lay in between. Per the germline V gene, CDR1 is MDHEN and CDR2 is SYDVKM. This CDR3 contains 16 residues. The CDR3 bases are TGTGCCAGCAGTACCCCGAGGAGGTTCTCTGGAAACACCATATATTTT. Its translation: CASSTPRRFSGNTIYF.

The gene calls are TRBV11-2 and TRBJ2-2; D gene unclear. The CDR3 length is 15 residues. Germline lookup yields CDR1 SGHAT and CDR2 FQNNGV. Trimming cost V 5 bases and J 0 bases, with 10 bases left between them. The CDR3 loop reads CASSPRPSNTGELFF. Written as DNA, the CDR3 is TGTGCCAGCAGCCCCCGGCCTTCGAACACCGGGGAGCTGTTTTTT.

Concerning this clonotype: A much larger clone lies one base from this, so it may be a read error. The chain recombines TRBV6-1 with TRBJ2-7, with no clear D. The CDR3 spans 14 residues. Between the trimmed V and J ends, which lost 7 bases and 4 bases, there was a span of 17 bases. Germline CDR1 is MNHNS and CDR2 is SASEGT. This chain's CDR3 is CASILGSRLYEQYF. The CDR3 DNA is TGTGCCAGCATCCTCGGGTCAAGGCTTTACGAGCAGTACTTC.

This chain joins TRBV5-1 and TRBJ2-1, with D perhaps matching TRBD1 (6 bases). The CDR3 covers 15 residues. V was trimmed by 0 bases and J by 6 bases, leaving 13 bases between them. The V gene's germline CDR1 is SGHRS and CDR2 YFSETQ. CDR3 loop: CASSLDRDRVNEQFF. CDR3 DNA sequence: TGCGCCAGCAGCTTGGACAGGGATAGGGTCAATGAGCAGTTCTTC.

This clonotype appeared many times. The rearrangement uses TRBV27 and TRBJ1-1, with 7 bases fitting TRBD1. The CDR3 loop spans 13 amino acids. CDR1 is MNHEY, CDR2 SMNVEV, per germline (reference sequence). CDR3 protein: CAVSGTAANEAFF. CDR3 DNA sequence: TGTGCAGTATCCGGGACAGCAGCCAATGAAGCTTTCTTT.

V and J are TRBV7-8 and TRBJ1-5; D is possibly TRBD1 (5 bases). The germline CDR1 and CDR2 sequences are SGHVS and FQNEAQ. This CDR3 comprises 16 residues. V was clipped by 3 bases and J by 2 bases, with 14 bases between them. The CDR3 sequence is CASSLAGPSGNQPQHF. CDR3 in DNA: TGTGCCAGCAGCTTGGCGGGACCCTCAGGCAATCAGCCCCAGCATTTT.

This clonotype was seen at least ten times. This chain joins TRBV2 and TRBJ1-5, with 9 bases identical to TRBD1. The ends lost 6 bases at V and 4 bases at J; junction bases unmatched: 7. The CDR3 length is 15 residues. Per germline, CDR1 SNHLY and CDR2 FYNNEI. The CDR3 coding sequence is TGTGCCAGCAGGGCGGGACAGGGAGGTAATCAGCCCCAGCATTTT. This codes for CASRAGQGGNQPQHF.

The sample holds many counts of this clonotype. The CDR3 region is CASSFSRDSLYEQYF. The CDR3 nucleotides read TGTGCCAGCAGTTTTTCGAGGGACTCGTTGTACGAGCAGTACTTC. This rearrangement joins TRBV12-3 or TRBV12-4 to TRBJ2-7, with D maybe TRBD2 (6 bases). The CDR3 contains 15 residues. Trimming took 3 bases from V and 4 from J, leaving 16 bases between them.

The chain couples TRBV7-3 to TRBJ2-2; TRBD2 is a possible D gene (5 bases). V dropped 1 base and J dropped 7 bases, with 7 bases sitting between them. The length of the CDR3 is 13 residues. Germline V gene lookup returns CDR1 SGHTA and CDR2 FQGTGA. CDR3 protein: CASSLMGDGELFF. The CDR3 DNA reads as TGTGCCAGCAGCTTAATGGGAGACGGGGAGCTGTTTTTT.

In its sample, this clonotype was seen many times. This chain uses TRBV28 with TRBJ1-1; TRBD1 agrees at 8 bases. The CDR3 spans 14 residues. J gave up 2 bases and V 5 bases, and 4 bases lay outside the gene matches. CDR1 MDHEN and CDR2 SYDVKM come from the germline V gene. The CDR3: CASSRTGSNTEAFF. CDR3 nucleotide sequence: TGTGCCAGCAGTAGGACAGGGAGCAACACTGAAGCTTTCTTT.

This clonotype was detected many times. V and J are TRBV28 and TRBJ2-1; 11 bases line up with TRBD2. V shed 4 bases and J 8 bases; nucleotides not matched to a gene: 7. Germline V CDR1 and CDR2: MDHEN, SYDVKM. The length of the CDR3 is 15 residues. CDR3 nucleotides: TGTGCCAGCAGTTCAACTAGCGGGAGAGTAGATGAGCAGTTCTTC. Protein: CASSSTSGRVDEQFF. Looking up the rest from reference TRBV28 and TRBJ2-1 gives the full variable domain: DVKVTQSSRYLVKRTGEKVFLECVQDMDHENMFWYRQDPGLGLRLIYFSYDVKMKEKGDIPEGYSVSREKKERFSLILESASTNQTSMYLCASSSTSGRVDEQFFGPGTRLTVL.

This clonotype showed up just a few times. The chain has TRBV25-1 and TRBJ1-1, with a possible D match to TRBD1 (5 bases). This CDR3 comprises 15 residues. Germline-derived CDR1 and CDR2 are MGHDK and SYGVNS. Between the trimmed V and J ends, which lost 6 bases and 0 bases, there was a span of 14 bases. The CDR3 sequence is CASRGDVTVNTEAFF. CDR3 bases: TGTGCCAGCAGGGGAGACGTGACAGTGAACACTGAAGCTTTCTTT.

This clonotype was recorded at least ten times. The V call is TRBV2, the J call TRBJ1-1; 8 bases map to TRBD1. J was trimmed by 4 bases and V by 6 bases; bases with no gene match: 7. The CDR3 length is 14 residues. Germline V lookup: CDR1 SNHLY, CDR2 FYNNEI. CDR3 amino acids: CASRRQQGVTEAFF. The CDR3 coding sequence is TGTGCCAGCAGGCGTCAACAGGGGGTCACTGAAGCTTTCTTT.

The sample holds many counts of this clonotype. The chain carries TRBV28 and TRBJ2-3; the match to TRBD2 covers 10 bases. The germline V gene encodes CDR1 MDHEN and CDR2 SYDVKM. The CDR3 has 15 residues. V shed 5 bases and J 9 bases; nucleotides not matched to a gene: 11. DNA of the CDR3: TGTGCCAGCAGTCCTCGGGCTAGCGGGAGTTCCACGCAGTATTTT. It codes for CASSPRASGSSTQYF.

There are a few counts of this clonotype. The V and J genes are TRBV7-6 and TRBJ1-3; D is possibly TRBD1 (5 bases). Germline V gene lookup returns CDR1 SGHVS and CDR2 FNYEAQ. V was trimmed by 4 bases and J by 3 bases, leaving 10 bases between them. The length of the CDR3 is 14 residues. The chain's CDR3 is CASSSPDNGNTIYF. The DNA for the CDR3 is TGTGCCAGCAGCTCCCCGGACAATGGAAACACCATATATTTT.

This clonotype has more than one count but fewer than ten. The rearrangement uses TRBV7-9 and TRBJ2-7; 9 positions agree with TRBD1. V dropped 5 bases and J dropped 2; count of bases not matched to a gene: 16. Germline V gives CDR1 SEHNR, CDR2 FQNEAQ (reference sequence). The CDR3 extends over 18 amino acids. CDR3 nucleotides: TGTGCCAGCAGCCCAGGGACAGGGTACACTAGCAGAACCTACGAGCAGTACTTC. As protein: CASSPGTGYTSRTYEQYF.

The chain combines TRBV9 with TRBJ2-5; 8 bases fit TRBD2. Losses at the gene ends were 5 bases for V and 1 base for J; bases not matched to a gene: 7. The CDR3 runs 15 residues. Germline V gene sequence: CDR1 SGDLS, CDR2 YYNGEE. CDR3 sequence reads: CASRGSGSLQETQYF. The DNA of the CDR3 is TGTGCCAGCAGGGGAAGCGGGAGCCTCCAAGAGACCCAGTACTTC.

The chain joins TRBV28 to TRBJ2-7; D is perhaps TRBD2 (5 bases). CDR3 length: 13 amino acids. Germline CDR1 and CDR2: MDHEN and SYDVKM. Trimming took 6 bases from V and 2 from J, leaving 11 bases between them. The CDR3 is CASRAGVTYEQYF. CDR3 nucleotides: TGTGCCAGCAGGGCGGGCGTTACCTACGAGCAGTACTTC.

This clonotype was detected many times. The chain recombines TRBV18 with TRBJ2-5; D unclear. The CDR3 extends over 13 amino acids. V gave up 6 bases and J gave up 2 bases, with 10 bases separating them. Looked up from germline, CDR1 is KGHSH and CDR2 is LQKENI. Here the CDR3 reads CASSQNPQETQYF. Written as DNA, the CDR3 is TGTGCCAGCTCCCAAAACCCTCAAGAGACCCAGTACTTC.

This clonotype was seen at least ten times. The chain carries TRBV10-3 and TRBJ2-7; either TRBD1 or TRBD2 may supply D (5 bases each). The V end lost 11 bases, the J end lost 9 bases, and 14 bases lay between the germline ends. The germline gives CDR1 ENHRY, CDR2 SYGVKD. The CDR3 has 10 amino acids. The CDR3 is CALGELVQYF. Written as DNA, the CDR3 is TGTGCCCTAGGGGAGCTCGTGCAGTACTTC.

This clonotype was found many times. V and J are TRBV11-2 and TRBJ2-5; TRBD2 matches 10 bases. The V and J ends lost 3 bases and 1 base, in that order; junction bases with no gene match: 2. Germline V CDR1 and CDR2: SGHAT, FQNNGV. The CDR3 length is 15 residues. CDR3 sequence: CASSFSGGSQETQYF. CDR3 coding DNA: TGTGCCAGCAGCTTTAGCGGGGGGTCCCAAGAGACCCAGTACTTC.

Concerning this clonotype itself: A read error may be the cause here, since a much bigger clone is one base away. The V and J genes are TRBV18 and TRBJ2-1, with D perhaps matching TRBD1 (6 bases). Germline assignment: CDR1 KGHSH and CDR2 LQKENI. The CDR3 spans 12 residues. For the CDR3, the DNA is TGTGCCAGCTCACGGGACAACAATGGGCAGTTCTTC. Translated: CASSRDNNGQFF.

V usage is TRBV19 and J usage is TRBJ2-1; unclear D gene. Trimming left V 3 bases short and J 6 bases short, with 9 bases between. Germline CDR1 is LNHDA and CDR2 is SQIVND (reference sequence). The CDR3 runs to 13 residues. The CDR3: CASSITFSNEQFF. The CDR3, as DNA: TGTGCCAGTAGTATTACTTTCAGCAATGAGCAGTTCTTC.

This clonotype was seen at least ten times. The chain combines TRBV10-3 with TRBJ2-2; a weak D match, TRBD2 (6 bases). V was pared by 7 bases and J by 2 bases, with 11 bases between. Germline V gives CDR1 ENHRY, CDR2 SYGVKD. This CDR3 has 14 residues. This CDR3 reads CAINPGLNTGELFF. CDR3 bases: TGTGCCATCAACCCGGGACTTAACACCGGGGAGCTGTTTTTT.